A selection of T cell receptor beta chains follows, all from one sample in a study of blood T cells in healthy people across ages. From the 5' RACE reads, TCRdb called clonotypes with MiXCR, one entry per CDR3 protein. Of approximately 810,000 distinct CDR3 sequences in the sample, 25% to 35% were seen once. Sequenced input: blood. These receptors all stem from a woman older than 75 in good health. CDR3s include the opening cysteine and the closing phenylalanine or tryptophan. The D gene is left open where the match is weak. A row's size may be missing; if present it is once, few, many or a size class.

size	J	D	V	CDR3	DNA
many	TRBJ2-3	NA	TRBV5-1	CASSLGQLPTDTQYF	TGCGCCAGCAGCTTGGGACAGCTTCCCACAGATACGCAGTATTTT
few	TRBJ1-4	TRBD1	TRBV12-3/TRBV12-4	CASSQRQGPSNEKLFF	TGTGCCAGCAGTCAAAGACAGGGGCCGAGCAATGAAAAACTGTTTTTT
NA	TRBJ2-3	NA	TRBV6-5	CASSDSFGYTQYF	TGTGCCAGCAGTGACTCCTTTGGCTATACGCAGTATTTT
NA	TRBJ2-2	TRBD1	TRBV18	CASSPGTGVNTGELFF	TGTGCCAGCTCACCCGGGACAGGTGTGAACACCGGGGAGCTGTTTTTT
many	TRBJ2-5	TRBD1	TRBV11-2	CASTLDRWQETQYF	TGTGCCAGCACCTTGGACAGGTGGCAAGAGACCCAGTACTTC
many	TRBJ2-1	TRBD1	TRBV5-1	CASSLGSGGYYNEQFF	TGCGCCAGCAGCTTGGGTTCAGGGGGCTACTACAATGAGCAGTTCTTC
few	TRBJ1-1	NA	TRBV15	CATSKGEMNTEAFF	TGTGCCACCAGCAAGGGGGAAATGAACACTGAAGCTTTCTTT
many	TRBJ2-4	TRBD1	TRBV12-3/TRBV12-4	CASSDSGGGDIQYF	TGTGCCAGCAGCGACTCAGGGGGCGGAGACATTCAGTACTTC
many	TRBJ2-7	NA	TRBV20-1	CSARDPQQTLSYEQYF	TGCAGTGCTAGAGATCCCCAGCAAACCCTCTCCTACGAGCAGTACTTC
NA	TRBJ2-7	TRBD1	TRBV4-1	CASSPGTGRGEQYF	TGCGCCAGCAGCCCCGGGACAGGGCGTGGCGAGCAGTACTTC
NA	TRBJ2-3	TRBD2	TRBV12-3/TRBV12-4	CASSPRGLAGAMDTQYF	TGTGCCAGCAGTCCCAGGGGACTAGCGGGAGCAATGGATACGCAGTATTTT
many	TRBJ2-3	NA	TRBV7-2	CASSGMGHTPDTQYF	TGTGCCAGCAGCGGGATGGGTCACACCCCAGATACGCAGTATTTT
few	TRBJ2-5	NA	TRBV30	CAWSKGLETQYF	TGTGCCTGGAGTAAGGGGTTGGAGACCCAGTACTTC
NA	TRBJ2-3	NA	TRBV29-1	CSATPGSGTDTQYF	TGCAGCGCAACACCGGGGTCTGGGACAGATACGCAGTATTTT
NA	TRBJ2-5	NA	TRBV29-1	CSVEDTEHLQETQYF	TGCAGCGTTGAAGATACCGAACACCTTCAAGAGACCCAGTACTTC
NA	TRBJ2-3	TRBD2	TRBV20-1	CSARGGTPSTDTQYF	TGCAGTGCTAGGGGGGGGACCCCAAGCACAGATACGCAGTATTTT
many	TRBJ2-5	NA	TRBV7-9	CASSPRAGPQETQYF	TGTGCCAGCAGCCCACGGGCGGGCCCCCAAGAGACCCAGTACTTC